This is a list of T cell receptor beta chains from one sample in a study of T cell changes during pregnancy in multiple sclerosis. The table came from immunoSEQ multiplex PCR; TCRdb's copy has only in-frame clones and leaves some out. The repertoire has under 50,000 clones, about 88% of them found once; the top ten carry under 5%. The specimen comprised CD8+ T cells from peripheral blood mononuclear cells, sampled in the first trimester of pregnancy. These receptors all come from a female donor with multiple sclerosis, enrolled in a pregnancy study. Both conserved end residues are part of each CDR3. A D gene is named only where the DNA matches it firmly. Only part of the rows carry a size: once, few, many, or a class if the clone is expanded.

J gene | V gene | D gene | clone size | CDR3 DNA | CDR3 protein
TRBJ1-1 | TRBV7-3 | . | . | TGTGCCAGCAGCTTCAACGGTCGAGGTGAAGCTTTCTTT | CASSFNGRGEAFF
TRBJ2-7 | TRBV4-3 | . | . | TGCGCCAGCAGCCAGGTCGGAGCCTACGAGCAGTACTTC | CASSQVGAYEQYF
TRBJ2-7 | TRBV5-1 | TRBD1 | . | TGCGCCAGCAGCTTGGACAGGGGCGGCTACGAGCAGTACTTC | CASSLDRGGYEQYF
TRBJ1-3 | TRBV9 | . | . | TGTGCCAGCCGGGGGGGTATTGGAAACACCATATATTTT | CASRGGIGNTIYF
TRBJ1-1 | TRBV15 | . | . | TGTGCCACCAGCAGAGATAAGGGGCTTAGCACTGAAGCTTTCTTT | CATSRDKGLSTEAFF
TRBJ2-7 | TRBV5-1 | . | . | TGCGCCAGCAGCTTGGGGGGCGTTAACTACGAGCAGTACTTC | CASSLGGVNYEQYF
TRBJ2-7 | TRBV6-6 | . | . | TGTGCCAGCGTTCGTCAGGGGGGCGAGCAGTACTTC | CASVRQGGEQYF
TRBJ1-1 | TRBV4-1 | TRBD1 | . | TGCGCCAGCAGCCACCCCTCAGGGGGGCTGAACACTGAAGCTTTCTTT | CASSHPSGGLNTEAFF
TRBJ1-5 | TRBV6-1 | . | . | TGTGCCAGCAGTGAATATTGGACAGTAAATCAGCCCCAGCATTTT | CASSEYWTVNQPQHF
TRBJ1-1 | TRBV9 | TRBD1 | . | TGTGCCAGCAGCGTCAGGGGGCAGTTTACTGAAGCTTTCTTT | CASSVRGQFTEAFF
TRBJ2-7 | TRBV5-4 | TRBD1 | . | TGTGCCAGCAGTTCCCCGGACAGGCCGCCCTACGAGCAGTACTTC | CASSSPDRPPYEQYF
TRBJ1-4 | TRBV7-9 | . | . | TGTGCCAGCAGCTTAGTACAGGGTAATGAAAAACTGTTTTTT | CASSLVQGNEKLFF
TRBJ2-3 | TRBV27 | . | . | TGTGCCAGCAGTTTACCCGGACCGAGGGGGGATACGCAGTATTTT | CASSLPGPRGDTQYF
TRBJ2-2 | TRBV6-4 | . | . | TGTGCCAGCAGTGAGAGGAGCACCGGGGAGCTGTTTTTT | CASSERSTGELFF
TRBJ1-1 | TRBV4-1 | TRBD1 | . | TGCGCCAGCAGCCCTTGGACAGGGCCCCTTGGGGCTTTCTTT | CASSPWTGPLGAFF
TRBJ2-2 | TRBV29-1 | . | . | TGCAGCGTTAGGACAGTTAACACCGGGGAGCTGTTTTTT | CSVRTVNTGELFF
TRBJ2-1 | TRBV5-6 | . | . | TGTGCCAGCAGCCCCGGCCCGGCGGGTGAGCAGTTCTTC | CASSPGPAGEQFF
TRBJ1-1 | TRBV9 | . | . | TGTGCCAGCAGCCACCCAACGGGACACGAAGGGGCTTTCTTT | CASSHPTGHEGAFF
TRBJ2-1 | TRBV7-3 | . | . | TGTGCCAGCAGCTTCGGCGGGGACCACAATGAGCAGTTCTTC | CASSFGGDHNEQFF
TRBJ1-1 | TRBV4-3 | . | . | TGCGCCAGCAGCCAAGAAATTGGACAGATCAACACTGAAGCTTTCTTT | CASSQEIGQINTEAFF
TRBJ2-3 | TRBV12-5 | TRBD2 | . | TGTGCTAGTGGTTTGGTACGAACTAGCGGGGGCGAGGGCACAGATACGCAGTATTTT | CASGLVRTSGGEGTDTQYF
TRBJ1-2 | TRBV27 | TRBD1 | . | TGTGCCAGCCGGGAGGGGGCAGCTAGCTATGGCTACACCTTC | CASREGAASYGYTF
TRBJ1-1 | TRBV7-9 | TRBD1 | . | TGTGCCAGCAGCTTAGGACAGGGCCTGAACACTGAAGCTTTCTTT | CASSLGQGLNTEAFF
TRBJ1-6 | TRBV5-6 | TRBD1 | . | TGTGCCAGCAGCAGGGACAGGGGGATTTCACCCCTCCACTTT | CASSRDRGISPLHF
TRBJ2-6 | TRBV6-5 | TRBD2 | . | TGTGCCAGCTCCCCGGCGGGGGACGGGGCCAACGTCCTGACTTTC | CASSPAGDGANVLTF
TRBJ1-1 | TRBV6-4 | . | . | TGTGCCAGCAGTGCCCAGACAGGTGGGAACACTGAAGCTTTCTTT | CASSAQTGGNTEAFF
TRBJ2-7 | TRBV5-5 | TRBD1 | once | TGTGCCAGCAGCTTCTTGGGACAGGGCTACGAGCAGTACTTC | CASSFLGQGYEQYF
TRBJ1-2 | TRBV19 | . | . | TGTGCCAGTAAAATAGGGGAAGGCTACACCTTC | CASKIGEGYTF
TRBJ1-1 | TRBV6-7 | . | . | TGTGCCAGCAGTTACCACCGGGTGGAGGGCACTGAAGCTTTCTTT | CASSYHRVEGTEAFF
TRBJ2-1 | TRBV6-5 | TRBD2 | . | TGTGCCAGCAGTCTAGCGGGGGGGCCGAATGAGCAGTTCTTC | CASSLAGGPNEQFF
TRBJ2-5 | TRBV7-9 | . | once | TGTGCCAGCAGCTCCACACAGTTTTGGGACCAAGAGACCCAGTACTTC | CASSSTQFWDQETQYF
TRBJ1-4 | TRBV11-2 | . | . | TGTGCCAGCAGCACTCGGGGGGGAGGAGAAAAACTGTTTTTT | CASSTRGGGEKLFF
TRBJ1-4 | TRBV15 | . | . | TGTGCCACCAGCAGAGATGGGCAGGGAAGTGAAAAACTGTTTTTT | CATSRDGQGSEKLFF
TRBJ2-1 | TRBV19 | TRBD2 | once | TGTGCCAGTAGTATCGGTGAGGGACTAGCAGTTAATGAGCAGTTCTTC | CASSIGEGLAVNEQFF
TRBJ2-1 | TRBV27 | . | . | TGTGCCAGCAGTTCTGGACTGAATGAGCAGTTCTTC | CASSSGLNEQFF
TRBJ2-3 | TRBV7-6 | TRBD1 | . | TGTGCCAGCAGCTTAAGACAGGGGTCCACAGATACGCAGTATTTT | CASSLRQGSTDTQYF